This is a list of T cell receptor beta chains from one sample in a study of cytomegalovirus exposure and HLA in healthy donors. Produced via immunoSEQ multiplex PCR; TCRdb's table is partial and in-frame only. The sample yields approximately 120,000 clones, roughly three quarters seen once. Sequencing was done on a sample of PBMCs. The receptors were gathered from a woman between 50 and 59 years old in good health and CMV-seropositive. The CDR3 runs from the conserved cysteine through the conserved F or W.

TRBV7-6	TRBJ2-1	CASSSRDSNEQFF
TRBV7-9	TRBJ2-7	CASSAPRTGLTYEQYF
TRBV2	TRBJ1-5	CASSEVAGGGQPQHF
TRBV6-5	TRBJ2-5	CASSRDRGETQYF
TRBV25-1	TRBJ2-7	CASSGTGTGNYEQYF
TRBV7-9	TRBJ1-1	CSSSFGGHGVEAFF
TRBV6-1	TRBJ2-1	CASRGAGSSYNEQFF
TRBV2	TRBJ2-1	CASSYSGSSYNEQFF
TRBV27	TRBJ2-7	CASSPAGQGLDYEQYF
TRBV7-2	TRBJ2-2	CASSLGGGGTPSPGELFF
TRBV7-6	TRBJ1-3	CASSASAGGSGNTIYF
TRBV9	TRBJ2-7	CASSVELGGGYEQYF
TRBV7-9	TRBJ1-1	CASSFPGVTEAFF
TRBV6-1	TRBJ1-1	CASSPWERLNTEAFF
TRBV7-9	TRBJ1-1	CASSLYRQSEAFF
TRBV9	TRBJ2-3	CASSVGTSGHTDTQYF
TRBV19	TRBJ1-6	CASSLQGDSPLHF
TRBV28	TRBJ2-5	CASSGYRETQYF
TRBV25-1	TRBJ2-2	CAISRAGTGELFF
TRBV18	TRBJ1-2	CASSPMGQAHYGYTF
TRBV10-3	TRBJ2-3	CAISPPGLAGGTDTQYF
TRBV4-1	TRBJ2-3	CASSNLAGVADTQYF
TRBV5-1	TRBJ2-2	CASSLAGGNTGELFF
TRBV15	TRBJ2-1	CATSKVGQGAREQFF
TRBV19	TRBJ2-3	CASSVTGTSGGKDTQYF
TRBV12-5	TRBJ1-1	CASGSPTGVNTEAFF
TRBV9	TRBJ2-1	CASSAPPMAGNEQFF
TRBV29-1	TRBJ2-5	CSVIPGQGGEETQYF
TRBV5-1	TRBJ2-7	CASRGKGTGSYEQYF
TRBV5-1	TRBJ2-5	CASSLAVVRETQYF
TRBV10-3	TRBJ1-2	CAMSTLGQGQDYGYTF
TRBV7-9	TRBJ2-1	CASSPFGTGASYNEQFF
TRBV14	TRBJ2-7	CASSTLAGSYEQYF
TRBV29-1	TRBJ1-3	CSADAGVTGNTIYF
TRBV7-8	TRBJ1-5	CASTRGTAAGTQHF